This is a list of T cell receptor beta chains from one sample in a study of blood T cell repertoires in COVID-19. Sequenced by immunoSEQ multiplex PCR; TCRdb stores in-frame clones only, minus some. This sample has under 200,000 clones; 84% occur once, and the top ten carry 2.5% to 3%. Source material: peripheral blood. These receptors came from a woman older than 75 with COVID-19, enrolled during active disease. The conserved cysteine and the conserved F or W are not part of the CDR3 here.

len,v_gene,j_gene,CDR3aa
16,TRBV28,TRBJ2-7,ASSLWARRTSGPYEQY
12,TRBV5-1,TRBJ1-2,ASSRTQGSYGYT
12,TRBV14,TRBJ1-2,ASSPSLGSFGYT
11,TRBV5-1,TRBJ2-7,ASSLATAYEQY
14,TRBV15,TRBJ1-6,ATSRTGQGNNSPLH
12,TRBV18,TRBJ2-7,ASSPPGQPYEQY
12,TRBV3-1/TRBV3-2,TRBJ1-1,ASSQDGWTGEAF
14,TRBV10-3,TRBJ1-2,AAGARAGQTNYGYT
12,TRBV7-2,TRBJ2-7,ASRRTSVTGEQY
13,TRBV4-2,TRBJ1-5,ASSQELLVDQPQH
11,TRBV18,TRBJ2-7,ASSPVTYYEQY
12,TRBV27,TRBJ1-5,ASSSRQGGQPQH
13,TRBV5-1,TRBJ1-2,ASSWNDGQAGGYT
10,TRBV5-8,TRBJ1-2,ASSRQGYGYT
15,TRBV19,TRBJ1-4,ASSIPPWEPGEEKLF
10,TRBV24-1,TRBJ1-2,ATSDLRYGYT
9,TRBV18,TRBJ2-5,ASSPRETQY
12,TRBV7-2,TRBJ2-4,ASKARGAKNIQY
13,TRBV27,TRBJ2-5,ASSLATSGQETQY
14,TRBV3-1/TRBV3-2,TRBJ2-3,ASSHLSGGGADTQY
11,TRBV5-4,TRBJ2-1,ASSSTSRNEQF
14,TRBV18,TRBJ1-2,ASSPAPRQIMYGYT
12,TRBV4-1,TRBJ1-2,ASSRDAGGYGYT
12,TRBV5-1,TRBJ2-5,ASSPTGGRETQY
12,TRBV4-1,TRBJ2-2,ASSATPNTGELF
12,TRBV19,TRBJ1-1,ASSGDRGNTEAF
11,TRBV2,TRBJ1-3,ASSDGRGNTIY
12,TRBV30,TRBJ2-7,VGQGLAGLGEQY
11,TRBV11-2,TRBJ2-1,ASTALVGNEQF
11,TRBV30,TRBJ1-4,AWSGREGEKLF
11,TRBV5-6,TRBJ2-7,ASSPGLAREQY
12,TRBV10-3,TRBJ2-1,AIRDGVIYNEQF
15,TRBV5-1,TRBJ2-5,ASSEVSAEKPQETQY
13,TRBV7-3,TRBJ2-2,ASSAQGVNTGELF
16,TRBV18,TRBJ2-1,ASSPLTSGGPSYNEQF
15,TRBV7-8,TRBJ2-2,ASSVSGRIRNTGELF
13,TRBV7-6,TRBJ2-3,ASSRLAGGIDTQY
13,TRBV18,TRBJ1-3,ASSPDRVRGNTIY
11,TRBV19,TRBJ1-5,ASSDRGRQPQH
13,TRBV11-2,TRBJ1-2,ASSLGSGAHYGYT
11,TRBV30,TRBJ2-2,AGGRELTGELF
13,TRBV11-1,TRBJ1-2,ASSSPQGQNYGYT
15,TRBV7-3,TRBJ1-2,ASSERGPGGNFYGYT
13,TRBV12-5,TRBJ1-1,ASGLDTTGVTEAF
15,TRBV28,TRBJ1-6,ASSLASFRGLYSPLH
12,TRBV28,TRBJ1-6,ASSSGHYNSPLH
13,TRBV19,TRBJ1-1,ASSPIGGMNTEAF
15,TRBV5-5,TRBJ2-1,ASSRRAGADSYNEQF
14,TRBV7-9,TRBJ2-1,ASSPLSGGGYNEQF
12,TRBV2,TRBJ2-2,ASSSRANTGELF
14,TRBV28,TRBJ1-5,ASSLMGTGGIQPQH
11,TRBV12-3/TRBV12-4,TRBJ1-1,ASRKRTDTEAF
11,TRBV23-1,TRBJ2-2,ASTPGRHRGAV
19,TRBV9,TRBJ2-3,ASSPHERTSGRAISRGTQY
12,TRBV6-1,TRBJ2-7,ASSPTGVSYEQY
12,TRBV7-2,TRBJ1-1,ASSLRPGDTEAF
16,TRBV10-3,TRBJ2-3,AISESPGGLGGVDTQY
14,TRBV28,TRBJ2-1,ASSLLTSGGRVKQF
13,TRBV19,TRBJ1-1,ASSISDFRNTEAF
14,TRBV19,TRBJ1-5,ASRRGQFYSNQPQH